The TCR beta chain under discussion was sequenced for a study of blood T cell repertoires in COVID-19. Study background: Donors in the United States, Italy and Spain gave samples during acute or convalescent COVID-19. Sample material is recorded as cDNA or gDNA derived from T cells, B-cell-depleted T cells, or PBMCs.

This clone was observed a few times. The CDR3 contains 13 residues. Looked up from germline, CDR1 is MNHEY and CDR2 is SMNVEV (reference sequence). Trimming left V 5 bases short and J 10 bases short, with 17 bases between. Per the original methods: From reference gene primer amplification, estimates of nucleated cell counts were derived. TCRdb's copy holds only in-frame clones and misses some; the assay was immunoSEQ multiplex PCR. The DNA was the basis for D and trimming; V, J and clone size are from that table. The table lists 350,000 or so clones, around four fifths of them singletons, with 2.5% to 3% in the top ten.

The sample consisted of peripheral blood. The V and J genes are TRBV27 and TRBJ1-1, with D tentatively TRBD1 (5 bases). The source is a man aged 25-45 years with active or convalescent COVID-19. CDR3 protein: CASSIGRVYRAFF. Written as DNA, the CDR3 is TGTGCCAGCAGTATCGGCAGGGTTTATAGAGCTTTCTTT.